The present T cell receptor (beta chain) was sequenced within a study of T cells in Graves' hyperthyroidism and ophthalmopathy. Notes on the study in general: The model anticipated ophthalmopathy a median approximately six months pre-onset.

Authors of the study amplified TCR beta CDR3 regions from RNA transcripts. Researchers ran a first-round RT-PCR on the TCR CDR3 using the HTBI primer set. TCRdb called the multiplex PCR reads again in MiXCR, with one record for every CDR3 protein. The sample shows roughly 100,000 distinct CDR3 sequences, approximately 48% of them seen only once. Exclusion of a patient resulted from uncontrolled infection, other autoimmune disease, pregnancy or lactation. The CDR3 consists of 14 residues. Germline V gene lookup returns CDR1 ENHRY and CDR2 SYGVKD. This clonotype was seen a single time. Its antigen is still unknown. The junction differs from germline at one of its ends, possibly a read error.

The receptor comes from a man in his forties with Graves' hyperthyroidism. The rearrangement uses TRBV10-3 and TRBJ2-2; D may be TRBD2 (5 bases). Input material: blood. The CDR3, as DNA: TGTGCCATCGGTGATTGGGGAAACACCGGGGAGCTGTCTTTT. This sequence encodes CAIGDWGNTGELSF.